The 19 T cell receptor beta chains below all came from one sample that was sequenced in a study of cytomegalovirus exposure and HLA in healthy donors. PCR amplification relied on 60 Vbeta primers (plus 13 Jbeta primers). The table came from immunoSEQ multiplex PCR; TCRdb's copy has only in-frame clones and leaves some out. Of roughly 99,000 clones listed, 60% to 85% are singletons. Sequencing was carried out using PBMCs. The receptors here all came from a man aged 60 to 75 in good health and CMV-seropositive.

The rearrangement uses TRBV11-2 and TRBJ2-2; D perhaps matches TRBD2 (6 bases). Germline CDR1 SGHAT, CDR2 FQNNGV. Trimming removed 7 bases from V and 5 bases from J, with 20 bases in between. This CDR3 is built from 16 residues. As DNA, the CDR3 is TGTGCCAGCATTAATATGCTTGGCAGCGGGACCGGGGAGCTGTTTTTT. Amino acid sequence: CASINMLGSGTGELFF.

The chain uses TRBV6-6 and TRBJ1-5, with D maybe TRBD1 (6 bases). This CDR3 spans 15 amino acids. Per germline, CDR1 MNHNY and CDR2 SVGAGI (reference sequence). V was shortened by 4 bases and J by 1 base, with 11 bases between the two germline ends. CDR3 sequence (DNA): TGTGCCAGCAGTTTCATGGGGGCGAGCAATCAGCCCCAGCATTTT. It yields the protein CASSFMGASNQPQHF.

This chain uses TRBV10-2 with TRBJ2-7, with a weak D call TRBD1 (5 bases). Germline CDR1 and CDR2: WSHSY and SAAADI. V dropped 5 bases and J dropped 1 base, with 9 bases sitting between them. The CDR3 runs 13 residues. In DNA, the CDR3 is TGCGCCAGCAGTCGACAGCAATCCTACGAGCAGTACTTC. Translating it yields CASSRQQSYEQYF.

V gene TRBV29-1 combines with J gene TRBJ1-2, with TRBD1 as a possible D gene (6 bases). The CDR3 loop spans 13 amino acids. Trimming took 6 bases from V and 5 from J, leaving 16 bases between them. CDR1 SQVTM and CDR2 ANQGSEA come from the germline V gene. The CDR3 DNA follows: TGCAGCGTCGAACGATTGACAGGATATGGCTACACCTTC. Its protein is CSVERLTGYGYTF. Variable domain in full (rest from reference TRBV29-1 and TRBJ1-2): SAVISQKPSRDICQRGTSLTIQCQVDSQVTMMFWYRQQPGQSLTLIATANQGSEATYESGFVIDKFPISRPNLTFSTLTVSNMSPEDSSIYLCSVERLTGYGYTFGSGTRLTVV.

The chain is built from TRBV25-1 and TRBJ2-2; 7 nucleotides line up with TRBD2. This CDR3 has 15 residues. J gave up 5 bases and V 1 base, and 4 bases lay outside the gene matches. Germline-derived CDR1 and CDR2 are MGHDK and SYGVNS. The CDR3 spells CASSEFQRGTGELFF. CDR3 DNA: TGTGCCAGCAGTGAATTCCAGCGGGGAACCGGGGAGCTGTTTTTT.

The chain has TRBV28 and TRBJ2-7; D is perhaps TRBD1 (6 bases). This CDR3 is 14 amino acids long. Trimming shortened V by 6 bases and J by 3 bases, and 15 bases separated the two germline ends. Per the germline V gene, CDR1 is MDHEN and CDR2 is SYDVKM. CDR3 loop: CASRDRTGSYEQYF. The CDR3 nucleotides read TGTGCCAGCAGGGACAGAACCGGAAGCTACGAGCAGTACTTC. Complete variable domain (other parts from reference TRBV28 and TRBJ2-7): DVKVTQSSRYLVKRTGEKVFLECVQDMDHENMFWYRQDPGLGLRLIYFSYDVKMKEKGDIPEGYSVSREKKERFSLILESASTNQTSMYLCASRDRTGSYEQYFGPGTRLTVT.

This sequence joins TRBV11-2 and TRBJ2-7, with D possibly being TRBD1 (5 bases). Deletions cut 1 base from V and 1 base from J, with 14 bases between. Germline V gene data show CDR1 as SGHAT and CDR2 as FQNNGV. The length of the CDR3 is 16 residues. In DNA, the CDR3 is TGTGCCAGCAGCTTAGCTCTGGGGCTTATGTCCTACGAGCAGTACTTC. Its translation is CASSLALGLMSYEQYF. The entire variable domain, with the rest obtained from reference TRBV11-2 and TRBJ2-7, is as follows: EAGVAQSPRYKIIEKRQSVAFWCNPISGHATLYWYQQILGQGPKLLIQFQNNGVVDDSQLPKDRFSAERLKGVDSTLKIQPAKLEDSAVYLCASSLALGLMSYEQYFGPGTRLTVT.

V usage is TRBV30 and J usage is TRBJ2-7, with a tentative D call TRBD2 (5 bases). The V end was cut by 3 bases, the J end by 0 bases, with 15 bases between. This CDR3 region has 15 residues. Per the germline V gene, CDR1 is GTSNPN and CDR2 is SVGIG (reference sequence). The DNA of the CDR3 is TGTGCCTGGAGCGCCAAGGTTCGGGGCTCCTACGAGCAGTACTTC. It translates to CAWSAKVRGSYEQYF.

This rearrangement joins TRBV9 to TRBJ2-3, with 7 nucleotides matching TRBD1. Trimming at V came to 1 base and at J to 2 bases, leaving 7 bases not matched to a gene. CDR3 length: 16 amino acids. Germline V gives CDR1 SGDLS, CDR2 YYNGEE. This CDR3 is CASSVKTGTITDTQYF. CDR3 coding DNA: TGTGCCAGCAGCGTAAAGACAGGGACAATCACAGATACGCAGTATTTT.

This clone has more than one count but fewer than ten. J is TRBJ1-1 and V is TRBV2; D may be TRBD1 (5 bases). With 2 bases removed from V and 4 bases from J, the gap between germline ends came to 8 bases. In germline, CDR1 is SNHLY, CDR2 FYNNEI. This CDR3 region has 13 residues. CDR3 in DNA: TGTGCCAGCAGTGAACAGGGTAGCACTGAAGCTTTCTTT. Its translation is CASSEQGSTEAFF.

The chain couples TRBV4-2 to TRBJ1-3; D uncertain. Germline CDR1 is LGHNA and CDR2 is YNFKEQ. The CDR3 runs 13 residues. Trimming left V 3 bases short and J 7 bases short, with 10 bases between. The CDR3 here is CASSHVPPNTIYF. As DNA, the CDR3 is TGTGCCAGCAGCCACGTTCCCCCGAACACCATATATTTT.

The gene calls are TRBV9 and TRBJ1-2, with a tentative D call TRBD1 (5 bases). The CDR3 consists of 13 residues. V was pared by 3 bases and J by 7 bases, with 13 bases between. Germline V lookup: CDR1 SGDLS, CDR2 YYNGEE. CDR3 region: CASSATGGGGYTF. For the CDR3, the DNA is TGTGCCAGCAGCGCCACAGGCGGGGGTGGCTACACCTTC.

The chain joins TRBV18 to TRBJ2-2, with 9 bases identical to TRBD2. With V trimmed by 0 bases and J by 6 bases, 5 bases remained unmatched. CDR3 length equals 16 residues. The germline V gene has CDR1 KGHSH and CDR2 LQKENI. The CDR3 DNA is TGTGCCAGCTCACCACCCGAGACTAGCGGTGCCGGGGAGCTGTTTTTT. Translating gives CASSPPETSGAGELFF. Full variable domain (outside the CDR3, taken from reference TRBV18 and TRBJ2-2): NAGVMQNPRHLVRRRGQEARLRCSPMKGHSHVYWYRQLPEEGLKFMVYLQKENIIDESGMPKERFSAEFPKEGPSILRIQQVVRGDSAAYFCASSPPETSGAGELFFGEGSRLTVL.

The chain couples TRBV27 to TRBJ1-6; 7 bases match TRBD1. The CDR3 runs to 14 residues. Trimming cost V 6 bases and J 7 bases; bases outside gene matches: 6. CDR1 is MNHEY, CDR2 SMNVEV, per germline (reference sequence). CDR3 sequence (DNA): TGTGCCAGCAGCGCTACAGGGGAGAATTCACCCCTCCACTTT. This codes for CASSATGENSPLHF.

This chain joins TRBV6-6 and TRBJ1-2; D gene unclear. CDR3 length: 15 amino acids. The V and J ends lost 7 bases and 4 bases respectively, with 19 bases between them. Looked up from germline, CDR1 is MNHNY and CDR2 is SVGAGI (reference sequence). CDR3 DNA sequence: TGTGCCAGCACCGCTCAAAAACATTTTTTCTATGGCTACACCTTC. This codes for CASTAQKHFFYGYTF.

The rearrangement links TRBV14 to TRBJ1-6; D is unresolved. V was cut by 0 bases and J by 9 bases, with 6 bases left in between. The germline V gene has CDR1 SGHDN and CDR2 FVKESK. CDR3 size: 13 residues. The DNA of the CDR3 is TGTGCCAGCAGCCAAGATTTCGTTTCACCCCTCCACTTT. It translates to CASSQDFVSPLHF.

The rearrangement uses TRBV4-3 and TRBJ1-2; possible D gene TRBD1, 5 bases. From germline, CDR1 is LGHNA and CDR2 YSLEER. The V gene lost 0 bases and the J gene lost 4 bases, with 9 bases spanning the gap. This CDR3 has 14 residues. The CDR3 reads CASSQDRTLYGYTF. The CDR3 DNA reads TGCGCCAGCAGCCAAGATCGGACACTCTATGGCTACACCTTC.

The chain recombines TRBV30 with TRBJ1-5; 7 bases map to TRBD1. Germline V gene data show CDR1 as GTSNPN and CDR2 as SVGIG (reference sequence). The junction had 1 base not matched to a gene; V was cut back by 4 bases and J by 1 base. The CDR3 is 13 residues long. The DNA of the CDR3 is TGTGCCTGGACCAGGGGGAGCAATCAGCCCCAGCATTTT. Translating gives CAWTRGSNQPQHF.

The V call is TRBV7-2, the J call TRBJ1-6, with a tentative D call TRBD1 (5 bases). CDR3 length: 17 amino acids. Trimming left V 4 bases short and J 8 bases short, with 21 bases between. The germline gives CDR1 SGHTA, CDR2 FQGNSA. This chain's CDR3 is CASSSIQTRRGYSPLHF. CDR3 nucleotide sequence: TGTGCCAGCAGCTCGATCCAGACCAGGAGGGGTTATTCACCCCTCCACTTT.